The 28 T cell receptor beta chains below come from one sample, sequenced in a study of shared clonotypes between healthy human individuals. Measured with immunoSEQ multiplex PCR; TCRdb has only the in-frame clones, and not every one. The sample yields hundreds of thousands of clones, more than 70% seen once. Source material: memory CD4+ T cells sorted from blood. The subset denotes: CD45RA-negative fraction. These receptors were taken from a woman aged 25 to 45 in good health.

In this sample, this clone turned up many times. The identical CDR3 is also encoded by other nucleotide sequences in the sample. The chain recombines TRBV20-1 with TRBJ1-2; D is uncertain. The CDR3 sequence is 10 residues long. V was trimmed by 3 bases and J by 7 bases, leaving 6 bases between them. Per the germline V gene, CDR1 is DFQATT and CDR2 is SNEGSKA (reference sequence). CDR3 loop: CSASTGGYTF. The CDR3 DNA reads TGCAGTGCTAGTACGGGTGGCTACACCTTC.

A single count supports this clone. The CDR3 spells CASSPKTGRTFSNQPQHF. In nucleotides, the CDR3 is TGTGCCAGCAGCCCTAAGACAGGGCGAACTTTTAGCAATCAGCCCCAGCATTTT. The chain combines TRBV21-1 with TRBJ1-5; the listed D gene, TRBD1, was not tested against the DNA. TRBV21-1 is noted as a pseudogene. There are 18 residues in the CDR3.

The rearrangement uses TRBV5-1 and TRBJ2-7; D remains unclear. The germline gives CDR1 SGHRS, CDR2 YFSETQ. Trimming took off 2 bases at V and 0 bases at J, with 9 bases between the two ends. CDR3 length: 14 residues. CDR3 bases: TGCGCCAGCAGCTTTGAAGATAACTCCTACGAGCAGTACTTC. Protein product: CASSFEDNSYEQYF.

This chain joins TRBV29-1 and TRBJ2-1; D remains ambiguous. The germline V gene has CDR1 SQVTM and CDR2 ANQGSEA. The V and J ends lost 6 bases and 8 bases respectively, with 17 bases between them. CDR3 length: 13 residues. CDR3 in DNA: TGCAGCGTCCGCTCGGCCCGAATCCATGAGCAGTTCTTC. Protein product: CSVRSARIHEQFF.

This sequence joins TRBV28 and TRBJ2-7; D gene unclear. The V end was cut by 4 bases, the J end by 3 bases, with 10 bases between. The V gene's germline CDR1 is MDHEN and CDR2 SYDVKM. The CDR3 consists of 13 residues. In DNA, the CDR3 is TGTGCCAGCAGTTATCAGCGTTTCTACGAGCAGTACTTC. Its translation: CASSYQRFYEQYF.

Only a few counts were recorded for this clone. The chain links TRBV10-3 to TRBJ2-7; D call uncertain. The CDR3 loop spans 13 amino acids. CDR1 is ENHRY and CDR2 is SYGVKD in the germline V gene. The V and J ends lost 6 bases and 0 bases respectively, with 9 bases between them. The CDR3 DNA follows: TGTGCCATCAGATCAGATAGCTCCTACGAGCAGTACTTC. Its translation is CAIRSDSSYEQYF.

This clone was observed a few times. The V call is TRBV27, the J call TRBJ1-2; D gene ambiguous. Trimming cost V 11 bases and J 8 bases, with 15 bases left between them. Germline CDR1 reads MNHEY; CDR2 reads SMNVEV (reference sequence). This CDR3 spans 11 amino acids. The DNA of the CDR3 is TGTGCCGCCCGAGGAACGGAAGGCTACACCTTC. Translating gives CAARGTEGYTF.

This chain connects TRBV28 to TRBJ2-5; 9 bases agree with TRBD1. The CDR3 has 15 residues. Germline V gene lookup returns CDR1 MDHEN and CDR2 SYDVKM. The V segment lost 7 bases and the J segment 5 bases; nucleotides outside the gene matches: 11. The CDR3 region has the DNA TGTGCCAGCACCACTAAAACAGGGGGCGCGGAGACCCAGTACTTC. Protein sequence: CASTTKTGGAETQYF.

The V and J genes are TRBV28 and TRBJ2-2; D may be TRBD1 or TRBD2 (5 bases each). The CDR3 is made up of 15 amino acids. Germline values: CDR1 MDHEN, CDR2 SYDVKM. Trimming pared 3 bases from V and 4 bases from J, leaving 12 bases between. The CDR3 bases are TGTGCCAGCAGTTTTACGGGACCAGGCACCGGGGAGCTGTTTTTT. It translates to CASSFTGPGTGELFF.

The chain combines TRBV4-1 with TRBJ2-1; 12 nucleotides match TRBD2. The germline V gene has CDR1 MGHRA and CDR2 YSYEKL. The trim removed 4 bases at V and 6 bases at J, leaving 13 bases unmatched. CDR3 length: 18 amino acids. The DNA of the CDR3 is TGCGCCAGCAGCCTTCTCGACCCACTAGCGGGAGGTTTCAATGAGCAGTTCTTC. Protein: CASSLLDPLAGGFNEQFF.

The V call is TRBV6-6, the J call TRBJ2-3, with 9 bases that match TRBD1. After removal of 6 bases from V and 5 bases from J, the junction contained 6 bases not matched to a gene. Germline CDR1 reads MNHNY; CDR2 reads SVGAGI (reference sequence). The CDR3 consists of 14 residues. The DNA of the CDR3 is TGTGCCAGCAGAACCACAGGGGGCGGAGATACGCAGTATTTT. Protein: CASRTTGGGDTQYF.

V is TRBV7-9 and J is TRBJ2-7; TRBD2 aligns across 12 bases. The CDR3 is made up of 14 amino acids. V lost 5 bases and J lost 4; bases outside the gene matches: 3. CDR1 is SEHNR, CDR2 FQNEAQ, per germline (reference sequence). CDR3 nucleotide sequence: TGTGCCAGCAGCGCTAGCGGGAGGGTTTACGAGCAGTACTTC. Residues: CASSASGRVYEQYF.

The chain carries TRBV7-8 and TRBJ1-3; 7 nucleotides match TRBD1. Losses at the gene ends were 6 bases for V and 6 bases for J; bases not matched to a gene: 5. Germline values: CDR1 SGHVS, CDR2 FQNEAQ. There are 13 residues in the CDR3. In DNA, the CDR3 is TGTGCCAGCAGTTCGACAGGGATAAACACCATATATTTT. This translates into CASSSTGINTIYF.

The genes are TRBV28 and TRBJ2-6; D might be TRBD1 (6 bases). The CDR3 runs to 13 residues. Germline-derived CDR1 and CDR2 are MDHEN and SYDVKM. The V end was cut by 10 bases, the J end by 4 bases, with 11 bases between. The CDR3 nucleotides are TGTGCCATCATGGGGGCCGGGGCCAACGTCCTGACTTTC. It codes for CAIMGAGANVLTF.

As concerns this clone: The junction differs from germline at one of its ends, possibly a read error. J is TRBJ1-1 and V is TRBV18; TRBD1 is a possible D gene (5 bases). The V gene's germline CDR1 is KGHSH and CDR2 LQKENI. There are 13 residues in the CDR3. CDR3 bases: TGTGCCAGCTCCCCTGGGGGGAACCCTGAAGCTTTCTTT. Encoded protein: CASSPGGNPEAFF.

The J gene is TRBJ2-1, the V gene TRBV6-5, with D possibly being TRBD2 (6 bases). CDR3 length: 14 amino acids. The V end lost 6 bases, the J end lost 6 bases, and 15 bases lay between the germline ends. CDR1 and CDR2 (germline): MNHEY, SVGAGI. The CDR3 coding sequence is TGTGCCAGCAGGCCGCCTGGACTACCCAATGAGCAGTTCTTC. Protein: CASRPPGLPNEQFF.

The chain recombines TRBV11-2 with TRBJ1-1; D uncertain. This CDR3 contains 15 residues. Germline CDR1 is SGHAT and CDR2 is FQNNGV. Trimming shortened V by 5 bases and J by 1 base, and 14 bases separated the two germline ends. CDR3 sequence: CASSALRGTNTEAFF. The CDR3 DNA sequence: TGTGCCAGCAGCGCACTTCGGGGTACGAACACTGAAGCTTTCTTT.

The V gene is TRBV15, the J gene TRBJ2-7; D is undetermined. The germline V gene encodes CDR1 LNHNV and CDR2 YYDKDF (reference sequence). The ends were cut back, 1 base at V and 9 bases at J, with 13 bases in the middle. This CDR3 region has 13 residues. The CDR3 DNA reads TGTGCCACCAGCAGAGGAGGCGACCAAACGCAGTACTTC. Encoded protein: CATSRGGDQTQYF.

This chain's CDR3 is CASSLGLTRTEAFF. CDR3 nucleotides: TGCGCCAGCAGCTTGGGGCTCACAAGGACTGAAGCTTTCTTT. The chain combines TRBV5-1 with TRBJ1-1, with D hard to call. Germline CDR1 reads SGHRS; CDR2 reads YFSETQ. The length of the CDR3 is 14 residues. The V and J ends lost 0 bases and 5 bases respectively, with 11 bases between them.

A note on this clone: This specimen includes other DNA sequences encoding the same CDR3. This chain links TRBV2 with TRBJ1-1, with TRBD1 as a possible D gene (5 bases). The CDR3 spans 14 residues. V lost 2 bases to trimming and J lost 1 base, with 8 bases between them. Germline CDR1 SNHLY, CDR2 FYNNEI. CDR3 DNA: TGTGCCAGCAGTGAAAGGGGTGGGAACACTGAAGCTTTCTTT. As protein: CASSERGGNTEAFF.

This clone was detected only a few times. The chain recombines TRBV28 with TRBJ2-5; 8 nucleotides line up with TRBD2. This CDR3 is 14 amino acids long. Losses at the gene ends were 5 bases for V and 2 bases for J; bases not matched to a gene: 4. Germline CDR1 and CDR2: MDHEN and SYDVKM. DNA of the CDR3: TGTGCCAGCAGTGAAAGCGGGAGTCAAGAGACCCAGTACTTC. Its protein product is CASSESGSQETQYF.

The chain combines TRBV9 with TRBJ2-2, with a tentative D call TRBD2 (5 bases). This CDR3 has 16 amino acids. Trimming took 0 bases from V and 5 from J, leaving 14 bases between them. Germline CDR1 and CDR2: SGDLS and YYNGEE. The CDR3 region has the DNA TGTGCCAGCAGCGTAGACGGGCGGGTTAGGACCGGGGAGCTGTTTTTT. It encodes CASSVDGRVRTGELFF. Full variable domain (rest looked up from reference TRBV9 and TRBJ2-2): DSGVTQTPKHLITATGQRVTLRCSPRSGDLSVYWYQQSLDQGLQFLIQYYNGEERAKGNILERFSAQQFPDLHSELNLSSLELGDSALYFCASSVDGRVRTGELFFGEGSRLTVL.

The chain has TRBV19 and TRBJ1-2, with 10 bases fitting TRBD1. With V trimmed by 3 bases and J by 3 bases, 7 bases remained unmatched. CDR3 length: 16 residues. Germline V lookup: CDR1 LNHDA, CDR2 SQIVND (reference sequence). CDR3 bases: TGTGCCAGTAGTATTCGGACAGGGGGGATCGACTATGGCTACACCTTC. As protein: CASSIRTGGIDYGYTF.

This clone was seen just once. This CDR3 reads CASSEPGTGIQPQHF. The CDR3 nucleotides read TGTGCCAGTAGTGAACCCGGGACAGGGATTCAGCCCCAGCATTTT. V gene TRBV19 combines with J gene TRBJ1-5, with 9 bases fitting TRBD1. J lost 6 bases, V lost 5 bases, and 8 bases had no gene match. The CDR3 spans 15 residues. Germline loops: CDR1 LNHDA, CDR2 SQIVND (reference sequence).

The chain has TRBV19 and TRBJ1-5; no reliable D call. Germline CDR1 LNHDA, CDR2 SQIVND (reference sequence). The CDR3 extends over 13 amino acids. Between the trimmed V and J ends, which lost 5 bases and 5 bases, there was a span of 10 bases. CDR3 protein: CASSVQSDQPQHF. CDR3 DNA sequence: TGTGCCAGTAGTGTCCAGAGTGATCAGCCCCAGCATTTT. The variable domain in full, with the rest retrieved from reference TRBV19 and TRBJ1-5, is DGGITQSPKYLFRKEGQNVTLSCEQNLNHDAMYWYRQDPGQGLRLIYYSQIVNDFQKGDIAEGYSVSREKKESFPLTVTSAQKNPTAFYLCASSVQSDQPQHFGDGTRLSIL.

In this sample, this clone turned up many times. The chain has TRBV19 and TRBJ1-5, with 7 bases that match TRBD1. The CDR3 is made up of 19 amino acids. Germline V gene sequence: CDR1 LNHDA, CDR2 SQIVND (reference sequence). The V segment lost 5 bases and the J segment 0 bases; nucleotides outside the gene matches: 16. CDR3: CASSPRQGRGAYSNQPQHF. Written as DNA, the CDR3 is TGTGCCAGTAGTCCGAGACAGGGAAGGGGGGCTTATAGCAATCAGCCCCAGCATTTT.

The chain employs TRBV28 and TRBJ1-2, with 7 bases matching TRBD1. CDR3 length: 16 residues. CDR1 is MDHEN and CDR2 is SYDVKM in the germline V gene. V shed 8 bases, J shed 0 bases, and the junction held 12 bases outside the gene matches. The CDR3 sequence is CASGPAGQTANYGYTF. CDR3 nucleotide sequence: TGTGCCAGCGGACCAGCGGGACAGACAGCTAACTATGGCTACACCTTC.

The chain recombines TRBV7-6 with TRBJ1-4, with a weak D call TRBD1 (6 bases). Germline assignment: CDR1 SGHVS and CDR2 FNYEAQ. The CDR3 extends over 15 amino acids. Trimming took off 1 base at V and 8 bases at J, with 14 bases between the two ends. This CDR3 reads CASSLDRVSREKLFF. DNA for the CDR3: TGTGCCAGCAGCTTAGACAGGGTTTCGCGCGAAAAACTGTTTTTT.